The T cell receptor (beta chain) described here comes from a study of T cells in localized non-small cell lung cancer. The CDR3 has 14 residues. The V gene lost 6 bases and the J gene lost 1 base, with 13 bases spanning the gap. Germline V gene lookup returns CDR1 MDHEN and CDR2 SYDVKM. This clone was detected only a few times. Only in-frame clones appear in the TCRdb table, and some are missing; sequencing was by immunoSEQ multiplex PCR. Found here are fewer than 3,000 clones, roughly a sixth of them singletons; the top ten hold less than 15%. This specimen was lung tumor tissue, taken before any cancer treatment. The origin of this receptor is a woman aged 35 to 70 with stage II lung adenocarcinoma. J is TRBJ2-7 and V is TRBV28, with D hard to call. The CDR3 DNA sequence: TGTGCCAGCAGCCCCCGAGACTCATCCTACGAGCAGTACTTC. Its protein is CASSPRDSSYEQYF.